One and the same sample provided the 4 T cell receptor beta chains below, sequenced in a study of low-dose radiotherapy and immunotherapy resistance in tumors. Time point of the sample: before trial treatment. Using a constant-region primer together with a V-primer adapter, TCRs were subjected to roughly 20 PCR cycles of amplification. A single record per CDR3 protein comes from TCRdb applying MiXCR to the reads. The table records about 50,000 distinct CDR3 sequences, approximately 12% of them present only once. This specimen consisted of PBMCs, obtained before treatment. These receptors came from a female donor with ovarian cancer.

In this sample, this clonotype turned up many times. The chain combines TRBV27 with TRBJ1-1; 12 bases line up with TRBD1. Trimming at V came to 5 bases and at J to 6 bases, leaving 10 bases not matched to a gene. In germline, CDR1 is MNHEY, CDR2 SMNVEV (reference sequence). This CDR3 has 16 residues. The CDR3 DNA follows: TGTGCCAGCAGTCGGGGACAGGGGGCAAGAGGTGCTGAAGCTTTCTTT. It encodes CASSRGQGARGAEAFF.

V and J are TRBV5-3 and TRBJ2-7, with D unresolved. TRBV5-3 is treated as an ORF (open reading frame) with a function not yet certain. V shed 8 bases and J shed 3 bases, with 18 bases lying between them. This CDR3 has 14 amino acids. CDR3 sequence reads: CASSLPGQVYEQYF. The CDR3 DNA is TGTGCCAGCAGCCTCCCCGGGCAGGTCTACGAGCAGTACTTC.

This clonotype appeared many times. This chain links TRBV12-3 or TRBV12-4 with TRBJ2-7; possible D gene TRBD1, 8 bases. CDR3 length: 15 amino acids. V lost 5 bases and J lost 3, with 17 bases in between. CDR3 residues: CASSHRTGRGYEQYF. The CDR3 DNA is TGTGCCAGCAGTCACCGGACAGGGAGGGGCTACGAGCAGTACTTC.

The table lists this clonotype with many counts. The rearrangement uses TRBV19 and TRBJ1-2; 8 positions agree with TRBD1. The V and J ends lost 6 bases and 7 bases, in that order; junction bases with no gene match: 7. Per germline, CDR1 LNHDA and CDR2 SQIVND (reference sequence). The CDR3 sequence is 13 residues long. The CDR3 DNA is TGTGCCAGTAGCGTTGGGGACAGGTCTGGCTACACCTTC. It yields the protein CASSVGDRSGYTF.